The 3 T cell receptor beta chains listed next were all sequenced from one sample in a study of control samples from healthy donors and cancer patients. Assay: immunoSEQ multiplex PCR; the TCRdb copy retains only in-frame clones and omits some. Of 390,000 or so clones listed, 80% to 95% are singletons. The sample consisted of PBMCs. All receptors come from a middle-aged man with head and neck cancer.

DNA of the CDR3: TGTGCCAGCAGTCAAGGGACTAGGGGCAATGAGCAGTTCTTC. It specifies CASSQGTRGNEQFF. The V call is TRBV6-6, the J call TRBJ2-1, with 8 positions matching TRBD2. The trim removed 5 bases at V and 6 bases at J, leaving 6 bases unmatched. This CDR3 comprises 14 residues. CDR1 and CDR2 from the germline V gene are MNHNY and SVGAGI (reference sequence).

CDR3 sequence reads: CASMGTSSYNEQFF. The CDR3 coding sequence is TGTGCCAGCATGGGGACTTCTTCCTACAATGAGCAGTTCTTC. V gene TRBV2 combines with J gene TRBJ2-1; the D gene is possibly TRBD2 (6 bases). The CDR3 consists of 14 residues. Germline V gives CDR1 SNHLY, CDR2 FYNNEI. Trimming shortened V by 7 bases and J by 1 base, and 11 bases separated the two germline ends.

This chain connects TRBV5-4 to TRBJ2-2; maybe TRBD2 (6 bases). V was clipped by 0 bases and J by 0 bases, with 18 bases between them. CDR1 is SGHNT, CDR2 YYREEE, per germline (reference sequence). CDR3 length: 19 residues. The CDR3 sequence is CASSLEMRGIVSNTGELFF. The CDR3 DNA is TGTGCCAGCAGCTTGGAGATGCGGGGAATAGTTTCGAACACCGGGGAGCTGTTTTTT.